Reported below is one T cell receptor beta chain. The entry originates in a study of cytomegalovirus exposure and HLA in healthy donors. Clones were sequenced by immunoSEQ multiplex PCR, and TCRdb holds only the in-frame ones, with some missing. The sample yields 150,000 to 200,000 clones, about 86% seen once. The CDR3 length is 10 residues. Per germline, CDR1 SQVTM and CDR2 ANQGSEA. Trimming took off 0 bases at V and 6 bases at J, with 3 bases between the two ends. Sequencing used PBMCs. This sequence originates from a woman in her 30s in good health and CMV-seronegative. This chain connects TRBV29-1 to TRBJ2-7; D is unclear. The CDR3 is CSVEDPEQYF. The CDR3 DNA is TGCAGCGTTGAAGACCCCGAGCAGTACTTC.